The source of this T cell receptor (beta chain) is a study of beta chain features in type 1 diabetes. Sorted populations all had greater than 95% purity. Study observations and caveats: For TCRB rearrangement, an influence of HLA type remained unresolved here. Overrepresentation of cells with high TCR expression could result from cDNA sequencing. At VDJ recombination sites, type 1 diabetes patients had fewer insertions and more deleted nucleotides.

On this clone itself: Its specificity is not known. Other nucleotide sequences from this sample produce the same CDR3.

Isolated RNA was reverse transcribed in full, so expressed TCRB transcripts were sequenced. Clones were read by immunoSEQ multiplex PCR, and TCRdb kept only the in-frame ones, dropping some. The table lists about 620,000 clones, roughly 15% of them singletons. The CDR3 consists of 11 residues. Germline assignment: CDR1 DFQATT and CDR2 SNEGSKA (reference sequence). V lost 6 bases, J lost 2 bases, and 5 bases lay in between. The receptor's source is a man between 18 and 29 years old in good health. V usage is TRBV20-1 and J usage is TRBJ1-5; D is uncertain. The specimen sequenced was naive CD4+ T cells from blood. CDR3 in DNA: TGCAGTGCCGCCGGCAATCAGCCCCAGCATTTT. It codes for CSAAGNQPQHF.